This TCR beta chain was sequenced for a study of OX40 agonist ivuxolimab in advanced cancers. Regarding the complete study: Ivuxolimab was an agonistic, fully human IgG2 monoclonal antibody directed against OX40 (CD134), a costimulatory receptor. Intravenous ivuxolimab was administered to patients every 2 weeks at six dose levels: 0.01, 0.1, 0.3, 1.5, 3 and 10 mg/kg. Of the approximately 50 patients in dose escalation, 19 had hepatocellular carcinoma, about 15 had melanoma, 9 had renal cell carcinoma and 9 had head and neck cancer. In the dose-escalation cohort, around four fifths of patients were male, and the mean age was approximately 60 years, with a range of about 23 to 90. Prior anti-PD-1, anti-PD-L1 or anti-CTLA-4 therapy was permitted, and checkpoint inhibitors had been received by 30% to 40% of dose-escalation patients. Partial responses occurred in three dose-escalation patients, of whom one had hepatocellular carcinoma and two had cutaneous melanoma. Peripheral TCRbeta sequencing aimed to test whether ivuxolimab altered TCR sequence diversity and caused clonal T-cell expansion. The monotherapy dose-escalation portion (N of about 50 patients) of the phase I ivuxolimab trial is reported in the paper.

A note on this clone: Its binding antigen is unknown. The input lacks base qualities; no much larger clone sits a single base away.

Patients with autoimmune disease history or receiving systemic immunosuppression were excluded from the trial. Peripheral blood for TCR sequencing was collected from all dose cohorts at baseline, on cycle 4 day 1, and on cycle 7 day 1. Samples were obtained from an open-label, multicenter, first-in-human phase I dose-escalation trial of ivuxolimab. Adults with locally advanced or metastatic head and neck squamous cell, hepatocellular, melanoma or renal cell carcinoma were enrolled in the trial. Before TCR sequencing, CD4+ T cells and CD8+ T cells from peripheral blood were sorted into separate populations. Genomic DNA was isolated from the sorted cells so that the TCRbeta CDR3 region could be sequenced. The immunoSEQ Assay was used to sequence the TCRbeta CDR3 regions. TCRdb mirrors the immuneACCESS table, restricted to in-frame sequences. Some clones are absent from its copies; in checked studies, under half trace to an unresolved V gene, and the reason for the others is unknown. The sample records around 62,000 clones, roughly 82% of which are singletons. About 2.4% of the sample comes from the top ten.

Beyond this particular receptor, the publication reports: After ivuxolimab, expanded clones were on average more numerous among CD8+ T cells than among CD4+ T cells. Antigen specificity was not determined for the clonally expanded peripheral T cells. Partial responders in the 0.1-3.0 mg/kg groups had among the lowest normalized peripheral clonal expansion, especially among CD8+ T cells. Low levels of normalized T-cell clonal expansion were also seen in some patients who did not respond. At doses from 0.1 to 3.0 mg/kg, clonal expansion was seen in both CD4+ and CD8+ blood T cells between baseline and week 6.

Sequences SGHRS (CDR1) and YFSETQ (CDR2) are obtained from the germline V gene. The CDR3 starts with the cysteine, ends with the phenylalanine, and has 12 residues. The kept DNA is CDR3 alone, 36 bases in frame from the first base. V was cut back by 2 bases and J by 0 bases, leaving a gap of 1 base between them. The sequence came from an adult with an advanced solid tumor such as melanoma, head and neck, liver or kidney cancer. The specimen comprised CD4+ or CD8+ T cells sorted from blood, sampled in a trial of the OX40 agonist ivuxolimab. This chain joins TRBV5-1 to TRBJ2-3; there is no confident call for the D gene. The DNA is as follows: TGCGCCAGCAGCTTCAGCACAGATACGCAGTATTTT. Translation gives CASSFSTDTQYF.